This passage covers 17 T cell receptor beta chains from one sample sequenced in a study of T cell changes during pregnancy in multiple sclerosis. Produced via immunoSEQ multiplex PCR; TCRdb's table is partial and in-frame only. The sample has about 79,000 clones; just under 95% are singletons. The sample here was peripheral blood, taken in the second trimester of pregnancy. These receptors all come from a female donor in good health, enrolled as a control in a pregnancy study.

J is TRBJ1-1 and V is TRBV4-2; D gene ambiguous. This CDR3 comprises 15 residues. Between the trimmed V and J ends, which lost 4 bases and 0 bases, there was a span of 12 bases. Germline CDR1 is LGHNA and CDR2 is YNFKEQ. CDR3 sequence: CASSPTAQMNTEAFF. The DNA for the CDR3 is TGTGCCAGCAGCCCAACGGCACAGATGAACACTGAAGCTTTCTTT.

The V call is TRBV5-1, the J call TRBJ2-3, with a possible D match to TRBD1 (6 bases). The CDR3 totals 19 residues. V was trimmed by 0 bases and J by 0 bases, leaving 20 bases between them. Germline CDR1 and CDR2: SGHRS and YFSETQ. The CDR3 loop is CASSLGDGTLFPSTDTQYF. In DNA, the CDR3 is TGCGCCAGCAGCTTGGGAGACGGGACACTTTTCCCTAGCACAGATACGCAGTATTTT.

The CDR3 bases are TGTGCCAGCAGCTTAGCAAGGGGCGAGCAGTACTTC. The encoded protein is CASSLARGEQYF. The V and J genes are TRBV7-2 and TRBJ2-7, with D perhaps matching TRBD1 (5 bases). Germline V gene sequence: CDR1 SGHTA, CDR2 FQGNSA. Trimming left V 0 bases short and J 6 bases short, with 6 bases between. This CDR3 is built from 12 residues.

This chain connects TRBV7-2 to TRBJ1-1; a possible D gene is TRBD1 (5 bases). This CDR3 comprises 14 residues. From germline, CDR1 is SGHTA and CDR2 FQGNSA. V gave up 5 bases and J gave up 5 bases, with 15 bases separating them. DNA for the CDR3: TGTGCCAGCAGCCGCCCCAGGGAGGGGACTGAAGCTTTCTTT. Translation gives CASSRPREGTEAFF.

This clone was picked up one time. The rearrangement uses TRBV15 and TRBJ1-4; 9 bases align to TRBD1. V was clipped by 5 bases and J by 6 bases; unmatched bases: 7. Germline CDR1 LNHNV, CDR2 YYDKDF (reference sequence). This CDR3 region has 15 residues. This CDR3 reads CATSRLQGADEKLFF. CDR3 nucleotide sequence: TGTGCCACCAGCCGACTACAGGGGGCAGATGAAAAACTGTTTTTT.

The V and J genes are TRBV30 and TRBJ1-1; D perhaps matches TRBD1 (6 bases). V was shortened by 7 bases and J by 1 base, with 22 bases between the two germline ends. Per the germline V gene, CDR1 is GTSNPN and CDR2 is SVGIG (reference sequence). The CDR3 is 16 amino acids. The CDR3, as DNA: TGTGCCTTACTCACTCCAACGGGACAAACGAACACTGAAGCTTTCTTT. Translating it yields CALLTPTGQTNTEAFF.

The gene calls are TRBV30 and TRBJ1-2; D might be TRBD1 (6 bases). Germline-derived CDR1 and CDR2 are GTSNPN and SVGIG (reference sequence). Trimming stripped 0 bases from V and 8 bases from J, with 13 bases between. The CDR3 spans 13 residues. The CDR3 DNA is TGTGCCTGGAGTGTAGGGACAAATTGGGGCTACACCTTC. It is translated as CAWSVGTNWGYTF.

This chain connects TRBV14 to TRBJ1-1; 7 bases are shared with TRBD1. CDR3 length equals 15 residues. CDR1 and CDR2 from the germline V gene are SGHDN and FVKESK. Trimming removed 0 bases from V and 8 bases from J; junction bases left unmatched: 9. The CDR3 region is CASSQESHRGSEAFF. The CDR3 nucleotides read TGTGCCAGCAGCCAAGAGAGCCACAGGGGTTCGGAAGCTTTCTTT.

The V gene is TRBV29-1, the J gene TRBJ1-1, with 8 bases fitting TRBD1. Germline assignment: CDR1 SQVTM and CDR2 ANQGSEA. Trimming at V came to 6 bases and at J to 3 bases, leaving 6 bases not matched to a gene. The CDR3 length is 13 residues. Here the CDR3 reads CSVAGGLHTEAFF. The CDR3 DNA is TGCAGCGTGGCAGGGGGCCTTCACACTGAAGCTTTCTTT. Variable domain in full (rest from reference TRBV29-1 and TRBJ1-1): SAVISQKPSRDICQRGTSLTIQCQVDSQVTMMFWYRQQPGQSLTLIATANQGSEATYESGFVIDKFPISRPNLTFSTLTVSNMSPEDSSIYLCSVAGGLHTEAFFGQGTRLTVV.

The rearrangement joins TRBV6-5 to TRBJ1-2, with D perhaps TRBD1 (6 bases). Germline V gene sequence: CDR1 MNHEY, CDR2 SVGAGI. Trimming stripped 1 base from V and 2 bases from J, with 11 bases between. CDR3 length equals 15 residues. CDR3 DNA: TGTGCCAGCAGTTACTTGTACAGGGTAAACTATGGCTACACCTTC. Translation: CASSYLYRVNYGYTF.

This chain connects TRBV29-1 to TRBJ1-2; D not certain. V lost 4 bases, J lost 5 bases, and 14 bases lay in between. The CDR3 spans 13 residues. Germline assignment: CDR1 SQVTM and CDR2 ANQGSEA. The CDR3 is CSVVVSPRYGYTF. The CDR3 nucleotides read TGCAGCGTTGTCGTCTCACCTAGGTATGGCTACACCTTC. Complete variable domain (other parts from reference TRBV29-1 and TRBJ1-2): SAVISQKPSRDICQRGTSLTIQCQVDSQVTMMFWYRQQPGQSLTLIATANQGSEATYESGFVIDKFPISRPNLTFSTLTVSNMSPEDSSIYLCSVVVSPRYGYTFGSGTRLTVV.

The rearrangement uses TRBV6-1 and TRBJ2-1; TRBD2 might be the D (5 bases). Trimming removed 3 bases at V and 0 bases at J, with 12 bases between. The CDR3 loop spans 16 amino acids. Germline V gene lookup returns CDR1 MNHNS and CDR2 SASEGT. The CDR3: CASSDLVGSSYNEQFF. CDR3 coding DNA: TGTGCCAGCAGTGACCTAGTTGGGAGCTCCTACAATGAGCAGTTCTTC.

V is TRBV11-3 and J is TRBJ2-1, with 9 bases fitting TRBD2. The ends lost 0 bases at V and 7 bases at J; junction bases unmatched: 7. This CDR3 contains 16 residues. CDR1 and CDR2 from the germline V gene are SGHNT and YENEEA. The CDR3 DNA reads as TGTGCCAGCAGCTTAGACGGGACTAGCAGTAGGAATGAGCAGTTCTTC. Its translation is CASSLDGTSSRNEQFF.

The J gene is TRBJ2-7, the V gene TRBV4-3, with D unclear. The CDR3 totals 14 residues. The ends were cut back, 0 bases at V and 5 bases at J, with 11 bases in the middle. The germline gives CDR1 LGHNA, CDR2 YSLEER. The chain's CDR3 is CASSQDSQSNEQYF. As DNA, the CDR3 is TGCGCCAGCAGCCAAGATAGCCAGAGCAACGAGCAGTACTTC.

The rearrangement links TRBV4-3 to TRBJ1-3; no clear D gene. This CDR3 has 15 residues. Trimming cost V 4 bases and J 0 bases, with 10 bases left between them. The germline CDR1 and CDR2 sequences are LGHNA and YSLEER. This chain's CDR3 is CASSRAGSSGNTIYF. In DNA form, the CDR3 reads TGCGCCAGCAGCCGGGCAGGTAGCTCTGGAAACACCATATATTTT.

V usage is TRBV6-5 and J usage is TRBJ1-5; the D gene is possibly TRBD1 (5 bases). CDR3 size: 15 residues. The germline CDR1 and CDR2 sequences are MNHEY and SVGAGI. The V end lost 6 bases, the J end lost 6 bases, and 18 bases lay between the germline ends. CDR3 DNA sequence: TGTGCCAGCAGCCCTGGGGCGGGGCTAAGTCAGCCCCAGCATTTT. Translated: CASSPGAGLSQPQHF.

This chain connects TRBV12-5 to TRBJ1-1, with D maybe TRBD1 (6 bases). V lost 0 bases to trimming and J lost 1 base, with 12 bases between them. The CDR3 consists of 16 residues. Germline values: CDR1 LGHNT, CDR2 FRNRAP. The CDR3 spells CASGLVVGGANTEAFF. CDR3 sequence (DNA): TGTGCTAGTGGTTTGGTAGTTGGGGGCGCGAACACTGAAGCTTTCTTT.